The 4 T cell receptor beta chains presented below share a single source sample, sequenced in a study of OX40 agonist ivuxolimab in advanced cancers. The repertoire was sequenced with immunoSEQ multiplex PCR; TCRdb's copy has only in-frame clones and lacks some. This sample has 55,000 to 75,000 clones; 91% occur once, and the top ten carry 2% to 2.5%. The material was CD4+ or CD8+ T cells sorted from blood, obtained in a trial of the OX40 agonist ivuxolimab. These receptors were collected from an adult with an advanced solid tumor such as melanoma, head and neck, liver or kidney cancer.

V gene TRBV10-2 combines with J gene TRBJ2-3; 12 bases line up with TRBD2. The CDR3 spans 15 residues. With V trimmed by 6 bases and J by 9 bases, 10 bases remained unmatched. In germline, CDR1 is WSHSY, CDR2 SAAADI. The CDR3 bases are TGCGCCAGCAGGACACTAGCGGGGGGACCGCTGACGCAGTATTTT. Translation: CASRTLAGGPLTQYF.

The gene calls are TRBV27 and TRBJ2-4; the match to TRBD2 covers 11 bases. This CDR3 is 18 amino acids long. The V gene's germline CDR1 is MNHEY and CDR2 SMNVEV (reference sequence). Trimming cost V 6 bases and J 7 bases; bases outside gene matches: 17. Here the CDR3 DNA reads TGTGCCAGCAGCGATACCTATTTAGCGGGGGGGCTCCCGAACATTCAGTACTTC. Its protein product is CASSDTYLAGGLPNIQYF.

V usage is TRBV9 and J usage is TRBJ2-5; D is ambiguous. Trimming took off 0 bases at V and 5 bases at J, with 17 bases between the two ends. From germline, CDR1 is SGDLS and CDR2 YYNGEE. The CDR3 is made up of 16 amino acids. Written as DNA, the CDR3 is TGTGCCAGCAGCGTAGCGAGAACCCCCTCAAGGGAGACCCAGTACTTC. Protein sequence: CASSVARTPSRETQYF.

CDR3 residues: CASSLFNEQFF. The CDR3 nucleotides are TGCGCCAGCAGCTTGTTCAATGAGCAGTTCTTC. The chain combines TRBV5-1 with TRBJ2-1, with D uncertain. V was pared by 1 base and J by 6 bases, with 2 bases between. Germline CDR1 and CDR2: SGHRS and YFSETQ. The CDR3 covers 11 residues.